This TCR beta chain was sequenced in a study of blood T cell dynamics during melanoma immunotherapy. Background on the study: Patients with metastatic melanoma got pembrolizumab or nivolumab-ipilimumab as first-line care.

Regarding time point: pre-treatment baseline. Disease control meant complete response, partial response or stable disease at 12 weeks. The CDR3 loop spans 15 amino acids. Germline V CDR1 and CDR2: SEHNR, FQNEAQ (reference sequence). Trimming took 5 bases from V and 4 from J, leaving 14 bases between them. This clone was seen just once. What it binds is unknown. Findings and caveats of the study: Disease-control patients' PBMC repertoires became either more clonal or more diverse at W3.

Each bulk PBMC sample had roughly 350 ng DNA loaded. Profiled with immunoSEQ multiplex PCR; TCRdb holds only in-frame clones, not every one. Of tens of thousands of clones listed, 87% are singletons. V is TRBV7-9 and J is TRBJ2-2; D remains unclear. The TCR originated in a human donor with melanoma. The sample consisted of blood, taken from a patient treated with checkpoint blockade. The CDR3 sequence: CASSTASGFTGELFF. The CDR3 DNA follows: TGTGCCAGCAGCACAGCGTCAGGTTTCACCGGGGAGCTGTTTTTT.